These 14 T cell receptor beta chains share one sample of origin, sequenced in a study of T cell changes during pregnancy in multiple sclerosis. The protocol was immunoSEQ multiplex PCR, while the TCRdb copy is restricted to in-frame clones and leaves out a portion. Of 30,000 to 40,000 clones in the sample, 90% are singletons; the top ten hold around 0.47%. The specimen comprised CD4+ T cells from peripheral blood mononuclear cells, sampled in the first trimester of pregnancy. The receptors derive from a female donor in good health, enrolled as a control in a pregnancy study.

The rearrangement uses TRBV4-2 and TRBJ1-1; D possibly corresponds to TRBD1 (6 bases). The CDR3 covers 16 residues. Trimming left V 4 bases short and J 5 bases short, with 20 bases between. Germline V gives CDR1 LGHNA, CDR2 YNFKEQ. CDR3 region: CASSPRGEGVGTEAFF. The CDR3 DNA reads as TGTGCCAGCAGCCCGAGGGGGGAGGGGGTAGGGACTGAAGCTTTCTTT.

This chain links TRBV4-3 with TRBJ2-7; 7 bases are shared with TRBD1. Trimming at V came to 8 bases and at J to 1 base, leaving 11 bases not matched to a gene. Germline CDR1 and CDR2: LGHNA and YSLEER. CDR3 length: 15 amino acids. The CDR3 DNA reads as TGCGCCAGCTCTCCTAAGGGGGCAGGGTCCTACGAGCAGTACTTC. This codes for CASSPKGAGSYEQYF.

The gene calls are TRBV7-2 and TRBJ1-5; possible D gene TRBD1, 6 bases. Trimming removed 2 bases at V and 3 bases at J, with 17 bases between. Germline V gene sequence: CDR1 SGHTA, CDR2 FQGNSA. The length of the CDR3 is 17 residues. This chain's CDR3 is CASSLKHRASTNQPQHF. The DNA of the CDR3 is TGTGCCAGCAGCTTAAAACACAGGGCCAGCACCAATCAGCCCCAGCATTTT.

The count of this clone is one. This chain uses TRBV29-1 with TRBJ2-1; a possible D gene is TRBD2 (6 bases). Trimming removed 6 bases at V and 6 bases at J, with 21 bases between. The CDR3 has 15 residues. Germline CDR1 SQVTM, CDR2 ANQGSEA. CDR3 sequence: CSVHDLTGGGNEQFF. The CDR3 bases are TGCAGCGTCCACGACCTTACCGGGGGTGGCAATGAGCAGTTCTTC.

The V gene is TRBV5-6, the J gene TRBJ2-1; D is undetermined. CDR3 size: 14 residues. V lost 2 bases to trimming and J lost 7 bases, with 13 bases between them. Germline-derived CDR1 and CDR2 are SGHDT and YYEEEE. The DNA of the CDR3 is TGTGCCAGCAGCTTTGAGGTCAGTCGAAATGAGCAGTTCTTC. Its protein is CASSFEVSRNEQFF. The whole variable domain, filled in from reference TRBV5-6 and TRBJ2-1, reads DAGVTQSPTHLIKTRGQQVTLRCSPKSGHDTVSWYQQALGQGPQFIFQYYEEEERQRGNFPDRFSGHQFPNYSSELNVNALLLGDSALYLCASSFEVSRNEQFFGPGTRLTVL.

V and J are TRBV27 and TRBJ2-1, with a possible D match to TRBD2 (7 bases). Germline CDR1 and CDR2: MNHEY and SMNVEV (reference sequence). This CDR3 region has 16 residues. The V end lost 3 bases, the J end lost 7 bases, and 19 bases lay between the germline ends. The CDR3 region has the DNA TGTGCCAGCAGTTTCGGGGGGCATGGGAAAATGAATGAGCAGTTCTTC. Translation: CASSFGGHGKMNEQFF.

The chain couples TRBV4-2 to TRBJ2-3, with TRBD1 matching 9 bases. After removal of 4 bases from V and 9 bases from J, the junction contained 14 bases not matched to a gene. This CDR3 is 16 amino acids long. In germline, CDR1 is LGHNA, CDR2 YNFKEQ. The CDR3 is CASSPSTGGGSRTQYF. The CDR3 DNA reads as TGTGCCAGCAGCCCCTCTACAGGGGGCGGGTCGCGGACGCAGTATTTT.

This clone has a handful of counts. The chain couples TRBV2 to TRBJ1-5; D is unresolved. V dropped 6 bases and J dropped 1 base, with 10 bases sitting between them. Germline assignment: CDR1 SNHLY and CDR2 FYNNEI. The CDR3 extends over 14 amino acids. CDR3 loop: CASRAVWSNQPQHF. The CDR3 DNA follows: TGTGCCAGCAGGGCAGTGTGGAGCAATCAGCCCCAGCATTTT.

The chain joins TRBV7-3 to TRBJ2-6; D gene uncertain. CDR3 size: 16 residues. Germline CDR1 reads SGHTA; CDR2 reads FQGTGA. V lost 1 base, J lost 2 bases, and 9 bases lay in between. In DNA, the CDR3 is TGTGCCAGCAGCTTAAGCAGTGGCCCTGGGGCCAACGTCCTGACTTTC. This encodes CASSLSSGPGANVLTF.

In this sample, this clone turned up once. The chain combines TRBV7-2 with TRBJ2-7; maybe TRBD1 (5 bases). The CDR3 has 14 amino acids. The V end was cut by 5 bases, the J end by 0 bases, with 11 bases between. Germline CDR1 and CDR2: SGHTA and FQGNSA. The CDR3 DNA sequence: TGTGCCAGCAGCACTACAGGTAGCTCCTACGAGCAGTACTTC. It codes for CASSTTGSSYEQYF.

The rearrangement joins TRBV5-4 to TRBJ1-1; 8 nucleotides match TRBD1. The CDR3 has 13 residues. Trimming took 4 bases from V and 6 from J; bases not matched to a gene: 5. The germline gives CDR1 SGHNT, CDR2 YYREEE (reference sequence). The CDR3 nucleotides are TGTGCCAGCAGCCCCAGGGGGCTCGCTGAAGCTTTCTTT. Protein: CASSPRGLAEAFF.

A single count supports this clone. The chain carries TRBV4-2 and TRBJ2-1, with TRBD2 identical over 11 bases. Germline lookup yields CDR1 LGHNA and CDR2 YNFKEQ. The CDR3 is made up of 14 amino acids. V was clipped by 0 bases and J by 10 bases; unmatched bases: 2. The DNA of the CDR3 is TGTGCCAGCAGCCAAGATCGGACTAGCGGGGAGCAGTTCTTC. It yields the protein CASSQDRTSGEQFF.

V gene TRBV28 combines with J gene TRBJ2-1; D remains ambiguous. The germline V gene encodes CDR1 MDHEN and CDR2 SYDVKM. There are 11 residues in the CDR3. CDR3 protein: CDPTGYNEQFF. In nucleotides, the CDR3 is TGTGACCCCACGGGCTACAATGAGCAGTTCTTC.

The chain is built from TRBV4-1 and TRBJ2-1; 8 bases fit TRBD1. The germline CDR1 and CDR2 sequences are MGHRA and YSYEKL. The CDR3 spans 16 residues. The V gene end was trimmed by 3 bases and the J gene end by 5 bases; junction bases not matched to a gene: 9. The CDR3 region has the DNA TGCGCCAGCAGCCAGCGCGGGACAGGTACGGACAATGAGCAGTTCTTC. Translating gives CASSQRGTGTDNEQFF.